This TCR beta chain was recovered during a study of blood T cell repertoires in COVID-19. This clone turned up a few times. This CDR3 comprises 18 residues. V was pared by 2 bases and J by 4 bases, with 14 bases of the junction left unmatched. Germline CDR1 reads LGHNA; CDR2 reads YSLEER. The method was immunoSEQ multiplex PCR; TCRdb's version includes in-frame clones alone and lacks a portion of them. The sample lists more than 200,000 clones, 65% to 90% seen once, with approximately 10% in the top ten. Input material: peripheral blood. The chain joins TRBV4-3 to TRBJ1-2; TRBD1 agrees at 9 bases. The receptor was derived from a man in his fifties or sixties with COVID-19, enrolled during active disease. The CDR3: CASSQNLETGGTLYGYTF. In nucleotides, the CDR3 is TGCGCCAGCAGCCAAAACTTGGAAACAGGGGGCACCCTCTATGGCTACACCTTC.